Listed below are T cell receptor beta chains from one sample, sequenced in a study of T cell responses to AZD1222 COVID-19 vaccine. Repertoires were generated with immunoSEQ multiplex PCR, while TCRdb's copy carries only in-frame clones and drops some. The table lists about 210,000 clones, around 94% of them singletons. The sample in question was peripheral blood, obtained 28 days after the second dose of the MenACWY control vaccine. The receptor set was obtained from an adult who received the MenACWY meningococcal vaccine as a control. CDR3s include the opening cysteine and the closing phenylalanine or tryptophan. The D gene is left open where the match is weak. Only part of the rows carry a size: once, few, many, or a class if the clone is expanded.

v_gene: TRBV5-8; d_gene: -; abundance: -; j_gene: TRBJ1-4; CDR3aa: CASSLAQAVNEKLFF; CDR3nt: TGTGCCAGCAGCTTGGCGCAGGCAGTTAATGAAAAACTGTTTTTT
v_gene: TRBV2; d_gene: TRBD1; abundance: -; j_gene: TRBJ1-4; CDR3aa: CASSLDRGEKLFF; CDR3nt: TGTGCCAGCTCGTTGGACAGGGGTGAAAAACTGTTTTTT
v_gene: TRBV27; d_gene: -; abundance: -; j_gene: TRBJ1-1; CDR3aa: CASSAPSGIPFF; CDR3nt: TGTGCCAGCAGTGCTCCCTCGGGGATTCCCTTTTTT
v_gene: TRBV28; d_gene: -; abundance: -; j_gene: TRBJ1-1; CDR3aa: CASSLGWEGTEAFF; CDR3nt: TGTGCCAGCAGTTTAGGTTGGGAAGGCACTGAAGCTTTCTTT
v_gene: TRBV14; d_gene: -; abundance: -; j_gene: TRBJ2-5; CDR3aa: CASSQSPRTNAAETQYF; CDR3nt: TGTGCCAGCAGCCAATCCCCTAGGACTAACGCGGCGGAGACCCAGTACTTC
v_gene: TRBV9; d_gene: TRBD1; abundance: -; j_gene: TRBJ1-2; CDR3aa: CASHTGGGRGYTF; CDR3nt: TGTGCCAGCCATACAGGGGGGGGACGAGGCTACACCTTC
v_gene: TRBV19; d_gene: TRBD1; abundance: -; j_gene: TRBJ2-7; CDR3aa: CASSTGQGTPEQYF; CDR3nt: TGTGCCAGTAGTACCGGACAGGGGACTCCCGAGCAGTACTTC
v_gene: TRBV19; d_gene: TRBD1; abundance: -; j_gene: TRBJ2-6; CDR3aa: CASSLDRVGSGANVLTF; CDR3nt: TGTGCCAGTAGCCTGGACAGGGTGGGTTCTGGGGCCAACGTCCTGACTTTC
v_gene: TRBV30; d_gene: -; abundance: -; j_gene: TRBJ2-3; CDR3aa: CAWSGKQGGDTQYF; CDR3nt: TGTGCCTGGAGTGGTAAACAGGGAGGAGATACGCAGTATTTT
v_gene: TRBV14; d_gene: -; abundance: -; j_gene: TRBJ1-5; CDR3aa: CASSQEKGQPQHF; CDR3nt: TGTGCCAGCAGCCAAGAAAAAGGACAGCCCCAGCATTTT
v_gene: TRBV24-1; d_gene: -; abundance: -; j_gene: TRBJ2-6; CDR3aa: CATSAPSSGANVLTF; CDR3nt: TGTGCCACCAGCGCCCCTAGCTCTGGGGCCAACGTCCTGACTTTC
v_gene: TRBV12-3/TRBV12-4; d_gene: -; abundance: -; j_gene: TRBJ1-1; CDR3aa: CASRRGGTEAFF; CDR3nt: TGTGCCAGCAGAAGGGGGGGAACTGAAGCTTTCTTT
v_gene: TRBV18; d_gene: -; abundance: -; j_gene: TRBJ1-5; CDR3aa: CASSLDSSNQPQHF; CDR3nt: TGTGCCAGCTCACTAGACAGTAGCAATCAGCCCCAGCATTTT
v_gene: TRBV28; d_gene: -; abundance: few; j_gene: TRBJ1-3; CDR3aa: CASRERMSGNTIYF; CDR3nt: TGTGCCAGCAGGGAGCGCATGTCTGGAAACACCATATATTTT
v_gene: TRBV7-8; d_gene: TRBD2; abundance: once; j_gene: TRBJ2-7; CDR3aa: CASRGGLAGSYEQYF; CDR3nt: TGTGCCAGCAGAGGTGGATTAGCGGGATCCTACGAGCAGTACTTC
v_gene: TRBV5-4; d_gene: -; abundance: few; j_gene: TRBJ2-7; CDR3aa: CASSRQEGGYEQYF; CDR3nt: TGTGCCAGCAGCCGGCAGGAAGGAGGCTACGAGCAGTACTTC
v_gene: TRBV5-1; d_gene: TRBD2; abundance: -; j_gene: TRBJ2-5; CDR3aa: CASSLAGTSGQETQYF; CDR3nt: TGCGCCAGCAGCTTGGCCGGGACTAGCGGACAAGAGACCCAGTACTTC
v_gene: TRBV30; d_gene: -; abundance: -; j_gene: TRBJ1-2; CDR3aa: CAWSPFPGSGYTF; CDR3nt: TGTGCCTGGAGCCCCTTCCCAGGGTCAGGCTACACCTTC
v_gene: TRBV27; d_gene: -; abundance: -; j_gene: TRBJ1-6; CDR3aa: CASSLTGTAVTPLHF; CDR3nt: TGTGCCAGCAGTCTGACCGGGACCGCCGTGACACCCCTCCACTTT
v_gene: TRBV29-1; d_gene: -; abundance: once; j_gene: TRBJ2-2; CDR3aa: CSASLTGSTGELFF; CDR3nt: TGCAGCGCTTCACTGACTGGGAGTACCGGGGAGCTGTTTTTT
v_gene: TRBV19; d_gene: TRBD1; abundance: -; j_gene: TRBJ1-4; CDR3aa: CASSLWTGSNEKLFF; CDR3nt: TGTGCCAGTAGTCTTTGGACAGGGAGTAATGAAAAACTGTTTTTT
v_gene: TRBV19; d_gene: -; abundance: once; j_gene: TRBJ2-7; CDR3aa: CASSQRSTEQYF; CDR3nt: TGTGCCAGTAGTCAGCGGTCCACCGAGCAGTACTTC
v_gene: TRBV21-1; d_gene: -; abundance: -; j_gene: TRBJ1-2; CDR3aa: CASSKAHLWGYTF; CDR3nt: TGTGCCAGCAGCAAAGCGCACCTTTGGGGCTACACCTTC
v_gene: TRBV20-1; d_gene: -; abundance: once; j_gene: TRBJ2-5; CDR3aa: CSARLGETQYF; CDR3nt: TGCAGTGCTAGATTGGGAGAGACCCAGTACTTC
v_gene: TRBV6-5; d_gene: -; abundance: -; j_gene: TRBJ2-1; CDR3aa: CASGGQRLSYNEQFF; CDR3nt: TGTGCCAGCGGCGGACAGCGCCTCTCCTACAATGAGCAGTTCTTC
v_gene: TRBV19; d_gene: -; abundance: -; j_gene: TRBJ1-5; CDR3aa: CASSPAGGGNQPQHF; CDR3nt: TGTGCCAGTAGCCCAGCGGGGGGTGGCAATCAGCCCCAGCATTTT
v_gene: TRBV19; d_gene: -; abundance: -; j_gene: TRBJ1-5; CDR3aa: CASSIPAVSNQPQHF; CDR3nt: TGTGCCAGTAGCATCCCGGCAGTTAGCAATCAGCCCCAGCATTTT
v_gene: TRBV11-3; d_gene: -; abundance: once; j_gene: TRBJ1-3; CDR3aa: CASSLKAGTTIYF; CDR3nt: TGTGCCAGCAGCTTAAAGGCGGGGACCACCATATATTTT
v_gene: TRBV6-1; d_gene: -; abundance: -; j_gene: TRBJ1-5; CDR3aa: CASSEQTVDQPQHF; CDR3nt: TGTGCCAGCAGTGAACAGACGGTCGATCAGCCCCAGCATTTT
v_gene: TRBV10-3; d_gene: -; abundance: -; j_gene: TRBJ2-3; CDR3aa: CAISESLGTHLSTDTQYF; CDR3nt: TGTGCCATCAGTGAGTCGTTGGGCACCCACCTTAGCACAGATACGCAGTATTTT
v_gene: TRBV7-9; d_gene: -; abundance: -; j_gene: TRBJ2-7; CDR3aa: CASSLVEGTYEQYF; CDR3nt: TGTGCCAGCAGCTTAGTCGAGGGAACCTACGAGCAGTACTTC
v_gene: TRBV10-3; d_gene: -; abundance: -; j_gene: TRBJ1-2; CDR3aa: CAIRFGDYGYTF; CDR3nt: TGTGCCATCAGATTCGGGGACTATGGCTACACCTTC
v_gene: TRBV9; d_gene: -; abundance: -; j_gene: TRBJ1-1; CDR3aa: CASSVGVGEAFF; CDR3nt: TGTGCCAGCAGCGTTGGGGTAGGAGAAGCTTTCTTT
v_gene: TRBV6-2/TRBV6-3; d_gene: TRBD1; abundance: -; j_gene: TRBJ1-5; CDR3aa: CASRPPGGQGVQPQHF; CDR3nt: TGTGCCAGCAGACCTCCCGGCGGACAGGGGGTTCAGCCCCAGCATTTT
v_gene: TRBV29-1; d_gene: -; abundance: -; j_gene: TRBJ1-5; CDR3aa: CSVGPPRPGRGNNQPQHF; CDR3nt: TGCAGCGTTGGGCCCCCCCGGCCAGGGAGGGGGAACAATCAGCCCCAGCATTTT
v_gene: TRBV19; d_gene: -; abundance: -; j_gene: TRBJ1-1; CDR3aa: CASSIQGSGNTEAFF; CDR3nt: TGTGCCAGTAGTATCCAGGGCAGTGGGAACACTGAAGCTTTCTTT
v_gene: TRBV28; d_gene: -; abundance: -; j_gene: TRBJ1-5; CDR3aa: CASSFLGADSNQPQHF; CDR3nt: TGTGCCAGCAGTTTTCTGGGGGCGGACAGCAATCAGCCCCAGCATTTT
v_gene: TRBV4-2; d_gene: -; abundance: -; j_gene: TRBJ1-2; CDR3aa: CASSQDQQVRYGYTF; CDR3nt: TGTGCCAGCAGCCAAGATCAGCAGGTCCGCTATGGCTACACCTTC
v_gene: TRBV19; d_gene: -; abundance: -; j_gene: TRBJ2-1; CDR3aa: CASSNRMRSYNEQFF; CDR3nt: TGTGCCAGTAGTAACCGGATGAGGTCCTACAATGAGCAGTTCTTC
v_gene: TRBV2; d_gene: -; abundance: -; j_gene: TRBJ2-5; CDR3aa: CASGARRETQYF; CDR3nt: TGTGCCAGCGGGGCGCGGAGAGAGACCCAGTACTTC
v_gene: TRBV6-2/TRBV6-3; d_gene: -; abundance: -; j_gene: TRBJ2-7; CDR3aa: CASSYGRVDEQYF; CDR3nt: TGTGCCAGCAGTTACGGTAGGGTGGACGAGCAGTACTTC
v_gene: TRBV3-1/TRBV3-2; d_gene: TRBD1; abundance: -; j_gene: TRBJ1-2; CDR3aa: CASRFRPGQGGGYTF; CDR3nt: TGTGCCAGCAGATTTCGCCCGGGACAGGGAGGTGGCTACACCTTC
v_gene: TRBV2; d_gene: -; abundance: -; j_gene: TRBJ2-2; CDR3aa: CASSAATSTGRGPRELFF; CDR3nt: TGTGCCAGCAGCGCTGCAACCTCGACGGGAAGAGGCCCCCGGGAGCTGTTTTTT